Presented here are 3 T cell receptor beta chains from one specimen sequenced in a study of human T cells and chemical hapten exposure. Time point described: pre-sensitization, week 0. Treatment in this sample: therapeutic diphenylcyclopropenone sensitization with weekly scalp DPC. TCRdb re-called the RACE reads through MiXCR, storing one row per CDR3 protein. The sample consists of a few hundred thousand distinct CDR3 sequences, approximately 5% of them appearing once. The material was whole blood, obtained in connection with sensitization to the hapten diphenylcyclopropenone (DPC). The receptor source for this set is a woman between 18 and 30 years old with alopecia areata. Some clones in this sample may be carry-over from other donors' samples.

This clonotype has more than one count but fewer than ten. The rearrangement joins TRBV28 to TRBJ1-1; D unclear. The germline V gene has CDR1 MDHEN and CDR2 SYDVKM. V gave up 6 bases and J gave up 1 base, with 12 bases separating them. The CDR3 length is 14 residues. This chain's CDR3 is CASSVTAENTEAFF. CDR3 sequence (DNA): TGTGCCAGCAGCGTAACAGCGGAGAACACTGAAGCTTTCTTT.

The sample holds a few counts of this clonotype. J is TRBJ2-7 and V is TRBV20-1, with 8 bases aligning to TRBD1. Germline V lookup: CDR1 DFQATT, CDR2 SNEGSKA (reference sequence). The V segment lost 7 bases and the J segment 3 bases; nucleotides outside the gene matches: 11. The CDR3 runs 14 residues. CDR3 sequence reads: CSGMTGDPFYEQYF. CDR3 sequence (DNA): TGCAGTGGTATGACAGGGGACCCCTTCTACGAGCAGTACTTC.

This clonotype was counted a few times. V gene TRBV20-1 combines with J gene TRBJ1-2; D is uncertain. Trimming pared 8 bases from V and 0 bases from J, leaving 16 bases between. The CDR3 contains 14 residues. CDR1 is DFQATT and CDR2 is SNEGSKA in the germline V gene (reference sequence). The chain's CDR3 is CSTREKNTNYGYTF. Written as DNA, the CDR3 is TGCAGTACCCGCGAGAAGAATACTAACTATGGCTACACCTTC.